Each of the 28 T cell receptor beta chains below was sequenced from the same sample in a study of shared clonotypes between healthy human individuals. Only CD45RO-negative cells positively selected for CCR7 counted as naive CD8 cells, so terminally differentiated effector memory CD45RA+ cells were excluded. The protocol was immunoSEQ multiplex PCR, while the TCRdb copy is restricted to in-frame clones and leaves out a portion. Of hundreds of thousands of clones in the sample, 95% to 98% were seen once. Sequencing used naive CD8+ T cells sorted from blood. Receptors originate from a young man in good health.

The chain has TRBV28 and TRBJ1-2; 9 bases align to TRBD1. Germline V gives CDR1 MDHEN, CDR2 SYDVKM. Trimming cost V 6 bases and J 5 bases; bases outside gene matches: 7. The CDR3 has 14 residues. The CDR3 sequence: CASSRDRDQYGYTF. DNA of the CDR3: TGTGCCAGCAGCCGGGACAGGGACCAATATGGCTACACCTTC.

The rearrangement links TRBV4-1 to TRBJ2-3, with 13 bases lining up with TRBD2. With V trimmed by 4 bases and J by 0 bases, 4 bases remained unmatched. CDR1 and CDR2 (germline): MGHRA, YSYEKL. There are 17 residues in the CDR3. The CDR3 DNA reads as TGCGCCAGCAGCCGGAGACTAGCGGGAGGTAGCACAGATACGCAGTATTTT. Its protein is CASSRRLAGGSTDTQYF.

This rearrangement joins TRBV7-9 to TRBJ2-2, with 9 nucleotides matching TRBD2. The CDR3 consists of 17 residues. Germline values: CDR1 SEHNR, CDR2 FQNEAQ (reference sequence). J lost 4 bases, V lost 1 base, and 7 bases had no gene match. CDR3 DNA: TGTGCCAGCAGCTTAGAAGGGCTAGCGGGGCTCACCGGGGAGCTGTTTTTT. Its protein is CASSLEGLAGLTGELFF.

The chain has TRBV7-2 and TRBJ2-3, with a weak D call TRBD1 (5 bases). This CDR3 contains 15 residues. V dropped 5 bases and J dropped 6 bases, with 18 bases sitting between them. CDR1 and CDR2 (germline): SGHTA, FQGNSA. The CDR3 region is CASSESPGNHDTQYF. CDR3 DNA: TGTGCCAGCAGCGAATCGCCAGGGAACCACGATACGCAGTATTTT.

With respect to this clone: This CDR3 is also generated by other DNA sequences in the sample. The chain carries TRBV29-1 and TRBJ1-2; D ambiguous. Trimming took off 4 bases at V and 5 bases at J, with 8 bases between the two ends. CDR1 is SQVTM and CDR2 is ANQGSEA in the germline V gene. CDR3 length equals 11 residues. The CDR3 reads CSVVSEYGYTF. CDR3 sequence (DNA): TGCAGCGTTGTCTCCGAGTATGGCTACACCTTC.

This clone was recorded once. J is TRBJ2-1 and V is TRBV15; 13 bases are shared with TRBD2. This CDR3 is 17 amino acids long. Germline V gene sequence: CDR1 LNHNV, CDR2 YYDKDF (reference sequence). J lost 6 bases, V lost 1 base, and 6 bases had no gene match. CDR3 loop: CATSRVLAGGQGNEQFF. CDR3 nucleotides: TGTGCCACCAGCAGAGTACTAGCGGGAGGGCAAGGCAATGAGCAGTTCTTC.

The J gene is TRBJ2-2, the V gene TRBV5-4, with TRBD1 identical over 10 bases. Germline-derived CDR1 and CDR2 are SGHNT and YYREEE (reference sequence). The CDR3 contains 16 residues. V shed 2 bases and J 4 bases; nucleotides not matched to a gene: 5. CDR3 in amino acids: CASSFGDRGSTGELFF. The CDR3 coding sequence is TGTGCCAGCAGCTTTGGGGACAGGGGATCCACCGGGGAGCTGTTTTTT.

The rearrangement joins TRBV7-6 to TRBJ1-2; a possible D gene is TRBD1 (5 bases). The V end was cut by 5 bases, the J end by 3 bases, with 19 bases between. The CDR3 is 16 residues long. The germline CDR1 and CDR2 sequences are SGHVS and FNYEAQ. CDR3 coding DNA: TGTGCCAGCAGCCCGGGGGAGGACCCATGGGACTATGGCTACACCTTC. It encodes CASSPGEDPWDYGYTF.

V gene TRBV29-1 combines with J gene TRBJ2-2, with 9 nucleotides matching TRBD1. Germline V gene data show CDR1 as SQVTM and CDR2 as ANQGSEA. The CDR3 runs to 14 residues. V lost 6 bases, J lost 3 bases, and 5 bases stayed unmatched. CDR3 amino acids: CSVGRTGDTGELFF. The CDR3 DNA reads TGCAGCGTGGGTAGGACAGGGGACACCGGGGAGCTGTTTTTT.

The gene calls are TRBV10-3 and TRBJ1-1; TRBD1 is a possible D gene (5 bases). The germline gives CDR1 ENHRY, CDR2 SYGVKD. CDR3 length equals 12 residues. V was trimmed by 5 bases and J by 3 bases, leaving 7 bases between them. The CDR3 DNA sequence: TGTGCCATCAGTCAGGGTTACACTGAAGCTTTCTTT. Translating gives CAISQGYTEAFF.

The chain has TRBV18 and TRBJ2-2, with TRBD1 matching over 9 bases. Per the germline V gene, CDR1 is KGHSH and CDR2 is LQKENI. V lost 2 bases to trimming and J lost 7 bases; unmatched junction nucleotides: 11. There are 17 residues in the CDR3. The CDR3 DNA is TGTGCCAGCTCACCAGGACCAAACAGGGGGCGCGTCGGGGAGCTGTTTTTT. Amino acids: CASSPGPNRGRVGELFF.

The V call is TRBV13, the J call TRBJ2-7; 12 nucleotides line up with TRBD2. Germline V gives CDR1 PRHDT, CDR2 FYEKMQ (reference sequence). The CDR3 has 16 residues. V shed 5 bases and J 6 bases; nucleotides not matched to a gene: 11. The CDR3 sequence is CASSPAPLAGGSEQYF. The CDR3 DNA is TGTGCCAGCAGCCCCGCCCCACTAGCGGGAGGAAGCGAGCAGTACTTC.

The chain joins TRBV10-3 to TRBJ2-7, with 7 nucleotides matching TRBD1. With 6 bases clipped from V and 0 bases from J, the junction kept 11 bases outside the gene matches. The CDR3 spans 16 residues. Germline values: CDR1 ENHRY, CDR2 SYGVKD. CDR3 in DNA: TGTGCCATCAGGGGGACAGACCAAGTGAGCTCCTACGAGCAGTACTTC. It is translated as CAIRGTDQVSSYEQYF.

This chain joins TRBV7-9 and TRBJ2-2, with 7 bases aligning to TRBD1. Trimming took 0 bases from V and 5 from J; bases not matched to a gene: 3. The CDR3 is 15 amino acids. Germline V gene lookup returns CDR1 SEHNR and CDR2 FQNEAQ (reference sequence). CDR3 sequence (DNA): TGTGCCAGCAGCTTAGCGACAGGGCCAACCGGGGAGCTGTTTTTT. Protein: CASSLATGPTGELFF.

The chain carries TRBV10-3 and TRBJ1-2, with 9 bases identical to TRBD1. Germline lookup yields CDR1 ENHRY and CDR2 SYGVKD. The CDR3 covers 15 residues. With 6 bases clipped from V and 3 bases from J, the junction kept 8 bases outside the gene matches. The CDR3 DNA reads TGTGCCATCAGGCCCCTATGGGACAGGGACTATGGCTACACCTTC. It codes for CAIRPLWDRDYGYTF.

A few counts support this clone. The rearrangement links TRBV27 to TRBJ2-3, with 9 bases identical to TRBD2. Germline CDR1 is MNHEY and CDR2 is SMNVEV (reference sequence). CDR3 length: 15 residues. V lost 5 bases, J lost 2 bases, and 5 bases stayed unmatched. DNA for the CDR3: TGTGCCAGCAGTCTACTAGCGGGTGTCACAGATACGCAGTATTTT. Translation: CASSLLAGVTDTQYF.

CDR3: CASSLRANNEQFF. The CDR3 DNA reads TGTGCCAGCAGCTTGAGGGCCAACAATGAGCAGTTCTTC. The chain has TRBV5-4 and TRBJ2-1; D is ambiguous. This CDR3 has 13 amino acids. Germline V lookup: CDR1 SGHNT, CDR2 YYREEE (reference sequence). The V and J ends lost 1 base and 5 bases respectively, with 7 bases between them. Together with reference TRBV5-4 and TRBJ2-1, the CDR3 gives the full variable domain: ETGVTQSPTHLIKTRGQQVTLRCSSQSGHNTVSWYQQALGQGPQFIFQYYREEENGRGNFPPRFSGLQFPNYSSELNVNALELDDSALYLCASSLRANNEQFFGPGTRLTVL.

This clone is a singleton in its sample. The rearrangement links TRBV28 to TRBJ2-7; D not resolved. The V gene's germline CDR1 is MDHEN and CDR2 SYDVKM. CDR3 length: 15 amino acids. V gave up 6 bases and J gave up 1 base, with 16 bases separating them. CDR3 sequence: CASSSVGKRSYEQYF. In DNA, the CDR3 is TGTGCCAGCAGCTCTGTGGGCAAGAGGTCCTACGAGCAGTACTTC.

This clone was detected only once. The chain has TRBV27 and TRBJ2-5, with TRBD1 matching over 9 bases. V dropped 5 bases and J dropped 5; count of bases not matched to a gene: 9. From germline, CDR1 is MNHEY and CDR2 SMNVEV (reference sequence). The CDR3 loop spans 15 amino acids. The CDR3 spells CASSPDRGNAETQYF. For the CDR3, the DNA is TGTGCCAGCAGTCCCGACAGGGGGAATGCGGAGACCCAGTACTTC.

The chain recombines TRBV11-2 with TRBJ2-5; D not resolved. Trimming took 3 bases from V and 5 from J, leaving 16 bases between them. This CDR3 has 15 amino acids. The V gene's germline CDR1 is SGHAT and CDR2 FQNNGV. The CDR3 sequence: CASSFGKPRPETQYF. CDR3 bases: TGTGCCAGCAGCTTTGGCAAGCCGCGCCCGGAGACCCAGTACTTC.

The V call is TRBV7-2, the J call TRBJ1-1, with D perhaps matching TRBD1 (5 bases). CDR1 is SGHTA and CDR2 is FQGNSA in the germline V gene. The CDR3 is 19 residues long. V lost 1 base and J lost 2, with 23 bases in between. The CDR3 coding sequence is TGTGCCAGCAGCTTAGGTCATGTATTCGCGGGGCCGGGTAACACTGAAGCTTTCTTT. Translated: CASSLGHVFAGPGNTEAFF.

The V call is TRBV5-4, the J call TRBJ2-7; TRBD1 matches at 7 bases. The germline V gene has CDR1 SGHNT and CDR2 YYREEE (reference sequence). V lost 4 bases, J lost 0 bases, and 7 bases stayed unmatched. The CDR3 length is 15 residues. CDR3 sequence: CASSAPTGSSYEQYF. The DNA of the CDR3 is TGTGCCAGCAGCGCTCCGACAGGGAGCTCCTACGAGCAGTACTTC. The whole variable domain, filled in from reference TRBV5-4 and TRBJ2-7, reads ETGVTQSPTHLIKTRGQQVTLRCSSQSGHNTVSWYQQALGQGPQFIFQYYREEENGRGNFPPRFSGLQFPNYSSELNVNALELDDSALYLCASSAPTGSSYEQYFGPGTRLTVT.

As concerns this clone: The same CDR3 can be traced to other DNA sequences in this sample. V and J are TRBV27 and TRBJ1-1; D is unclear. CDR1 and CDR2 from the germline V gene are MNHEY and SMNVEV (reference sequence). The CDR3 spans 13 residues. The germline V and J ends were trimmed by 0 bases and 0 bases, with 2 bases remaining between them. The CDR3 loop reads CASSLSMNTEAFF. The CDR3 nucleotides are TGTGCCAGCAGTTTATCCATGAACACTGAAGCTTTCTTT.

The gene calls are TRBV6-6 and TRBJ2-3; possibly TRBD1 or TRBD2 for D (5 bases each). CDR1 and CDR2 (germline): MNHNY, SVGAGI (reference sequence). The V and J ends lost 4 bases and 1 base respectively, with 12 bases between them. The CDR3 totals 15 residues. The CDR3 sequence: CASSLRGLGTDTQYF. The CDR3 DNA follows: TGTGCCAGCAGTTTGAGGGGCTTAGGCACAGATACGCAGTATTTT.

The chain links TRBV11-1 to TRBJ2-5; 8 nucleotides match TRBD1. CDR1 is SGHAT, CDR2 FQDESV, per germline (reference sequence). The CDR3 runs to 15 residues. The V and J ends lost 2 bases and 5 bases, in that order; junction bases with no gene match: 7. CDR3 DNA: TGTGCCAGCAGCTTACGCAGGACAGGGCCCGAGACCCAGTACTTC. This codes for CASSLRRTGPETQYF.

J is TRBJ2-5 and V is TRBV27; D is unresolved. Germline V gene sequence: CDR1 MNHEY, CDR2 SMNVEV (reference sequence). Trimming left V 1 base short and J 5 bases short, with 8 bases between. The CDR3 has 13 amino acids. The CDR3 reads CASSLYGSETQYF. The CDR3 nucleotides are TGTGCCAGCAGTTTATATGGGTCCGAGACCCAGTACTTC.

The V and J genes are TRBV29-1 and TRBJ2-2; 7 bases line up with TRBD1. Germline assignment: CDR1 SQVTM and CDR2 ANQGSEA. Trimming removed 3 bases from V and 6 bases from J; junction bases left unmatched: 7. The CDR3 is 14 residues long. Here the CDR3 reads CSVDKGANAGELFF. CDR3 coding DNA: TGCAGCGTTGATAAGGGGGCCAACGCCGGGGAGCTGTTTTTT.

V is TRBV4-3 and J is TRBJ1-1; D is ambiguous. There are 13 residues in the CDR3. Germline V lookup: CDR1 LGHNA, CDR2 YSLEER. V lost 1 base to trimming and J lost 1 base, with 4 bases between them. The DNA of the CDR3 is TGCGCCAGCAGCCAAGTTGAGAACACTGAAGCTTTCTTT. Translation gives CASSQVENTEAFF.